A single sample gave rise to the 9 T cell receptor beta chains below, sequenced in a study of T cells in Graves' hyperthyroidism and ophthalmopathy. Amplified TCR beta CDR3 regions came from RNA transcripts. First-round RT-PCR targeting the TCR CDR3 was performed with the HTBI primer set. Each CDR3 protein gets one entry after TCRdb re-called the multiplex PCR reads with MiXCR. The sample holds about 570,000 distinct CDR3 sequences, about half seen once. Material: peripheral blood or thyroid tissue (not recorded which). The source is an adult woman with Graves' disease, either hyperthyroidism or ophthalmopathy (not recorded which).

The chain is built from TRBV2 and TRBJ1-1; TRBD1 agrees at 8 bases. Per the germline V gene, CDR1 is SNHLY and CDR2 is FYNNEI. Losses at the gene ends were 7 bases for V and 6 bases for J; bases not matched to a gene: 10. The CDR3 contains 14 residues. The CDR3 DNA sequence: TGTGCCAGCACTTGGACAGGGCCCACCGCTGAAGCTTTCTTT. This codes for CASTWTGPTAEAFF.

The chain has TRBV7-2 and TRBJ2-1; D gene ambiguous. The CDR3 has 15 residues. CDR1 and CDR2 (germline): SGHTA, FQGNSA. V was clipped by 7 bases and J by 0 bases, with 13 bases between them. CDR3 in amino acids: CASIVAISSYNEQFF. The CDR3 DNA sequence: TGTGCCAGCATTGTAGCCATTAGCTCCTACAATGAGCAGTTCTTC.

There are many counts of this clonotype. The J gene is TRBJ2-5, the V gene TRBV12-3 or TRBV12-4; the match to TRBD2 covers 7 bases. The CDR3 is made up of 15 amino acids. V gave up 2 bases and J gave up 6 bases; unmatched junction bases: 9. DNA for the CDR3: TGTGCCAGCAGTTTACGGGGGGTGGCTACGCAGACCCAGTACTTC. Translated: CASSLRGVATQTQYF.

Many counts were recorded for this clonotype. The chain combines TRBV2 with TRBJ2-6; D not resolved. Trimming left V 3 bases short and J 0 bases short, with 3 bases between. Germline V CDR1 and CDR2: SNHLY, FYNNEI. The CDR3 spans 14 residues. CDR3 residues: CASSDFSGANVLTF. The DNA of the CDR3 is TGTGCCAGCAGTGACTTCTCTGGGGCCAACGTCCTGACTTTC.

The chain joins TRBV5-6 to TRBJ2-2; 7 bases map to TRBD2. The CDR3 length is 15 residues. V lost 2 bases to trimming and J lost 5 bases; unmatched junction nucleotides: 6. Per germline, CDR1 SGHDT and CDR2 YYEEEE. The CDR3: CASSFAFSGTGELFF. The CDR3 DNA reads TGTGCCAGCAGCTTCGCGTTTAGCGGGACCGGGGAGCTGTTTTTT.

In this sample, this clonotype turned up many times. The gene calls are TRBV10-3 and TRBJ2-5, with D perhaps matching TRBD2 (5 bases). This CDR3 contains 13 residues. V was clipped by 3 bases and J by 5 bases, with 10 bases between them. Per germline, CDR1 ENHRY and CDR2 SYGVKD. The CDR3 region is CAISDRDSETQYF. The CDR3, as DNA: TGTGCCATCAGTGATCGGGATTCTGAGACCCAGTACTTC.

V and J are TRBV6-5 and TRBJ2-7; weak D call: TRBD1 (6 bases). Germline assignment: CDR1 MNHEY and CDR2 SVGAGI. V was pared by 6 bases and J by 5 bases, with 23 bases between. The CDR3 runs to 16 residues. The DNA for the CDR3 is TGTGCCAGCAGGAGGGGGTGGTCCCCGTCCATTGACGAGCAGTACTTC. Its protein product is CASRRGWSPSIDEQYF.

The chain is built from TRBV15 and TRBJ2-2; D perhaps matches TRBD1 (5 bases). The germline gives CDR1 LNHNV, CDR2 YYDKDF (reference sequence). The length of the CDR3 is 17 residues. The V end lost 3 bases, the J end lost 1 base, and 15 bases lay between the germline ends. In DNA form, the CDR3 reads TGTGCCACCAGCAGCTTTGAAGGACACGTGAACACCGGGGAGCTGTTTTTT. This codes for CATSSFEGHVNTGELFF.

V and J are TRBV10-3 and TRBJ1-2; D is uncertain. V lost 4 bases and J lost 1, with 4 bases in between. There are 12 residues in the CDR3. CDR1 is ENHRY, CDR2 SYGVKD, per germline. The CDR3 DNA is TGTGCCATCAGTGCGGATAACTATGGCTACACCTTC. Amino acid sequence: CAISADNYGYTF.